This is a list of T cell receptor beta chains from one sample in a study of blood T cells in healthy people across ages. TCRdb recomputed calls from the 5' RACE reads with MiXCR, one row per CDR3 protein. This repertoire shows 780,000 or so distinct CDR3 sequences, roughly three fifths found once; its top ten account for more than 25%. Material for sequencing was blood. The origin of the receptors is a man aged 35 to 55 in good health. Both conserved end residues are part of each CDR3. D genes are given only for firm matches. Clone size is shown for a subset of rows, as once, few, many or a class of expanded clone.

j_call | clone_size | d_call | v_call | cdr3_aa | cdr3_nt
TRBJ2-3 | few | TRBD2 | TRBV4-1 | CASSQIDAGGADTQYF | TGCGCCAGCAGCCAAATCGACGCGGGAGGGGCAGATACGCAGTATTTT
TRBJ2-5 | . | . | TRBV5-4 | CASQGGTFPTSLYF | TGTGCCAGCCAAGGGGGGACATTTCCGACCTCGTTGTACTTC
TRBJ2-7 | few | TRBD1 | TRBV7-3 | CASSLGGTGGEQYF | TGTGCCAGCAGCTTAGGCGGGACAGGAGGCGAGCAGTACTTC
TRBJ2-1 | . | . | TRBV15 | CATSRPVGILRGEQFF | TGTGCCACCAGCAGACCGGTGGGGATACTAAGGGGTGAGCAGTTCTTC
TRBJ1-4 | . | . | TRBV29-1 | CSARNEKLFF | TGCAGCGCCAGGAATGAAAAACTGTTTTTT
TRBJ2-5 | . | . | TRBV4-1 | CASSQDRGSSAQYF | TGCGCCAGCAGCCAAGATCGGGGGAGTTCGGCCCAGTACTTC
TRBJ2-1 | . | . | TRBV7-2 | CASSVDGASYNEQFF | TGTGCCAGCAGCGTTGATGGCGCTTCCTACAATGAGCAGTTCTTC
TRBJ1-2 | . | TRBD1 | TRBV6-5 | CASSYSGGTGRLDYGYTF | TGTGCCAGCAGTTACTCGGGGGGGACAGGGCGCCTGGACTATGGCTACACCTTC
TRBJ2-7 | . | . | TRBV7-2 | CASSFADRNYEQYF | TGTGCCAGCAGCTTCGCCGACCGCAACTACGAGCAGTACTTC
TRBJ1-2 | . | . | TRBV14 | CASSQHRRGSGYTF | TGTGCCAGCAGCCAACATCGCAGGGGTAGTGGCTACACCTTC
TRBJ1-2 | few | . | TRBV20-1 | CSASVGNYGYTF | TGCAGTGCTAGTGTGGGGAACTATGGCTACACCTTC
TRBJ2-5 | . | TRBD1 | TRBV7-2 | CASSLQGQYQETQYF | TGTGCCAGCAGCTTGCAGGGACAGTACCAAGAGACCCAGTACTTC
TRBJ1-2 | . | . | TRBV28 | CASSLSGQLNDYGYTF | TGTGCCAGCAGTTTATCCGGACAGCTAAATGACTATGGCTACACCTTC
TRBJ1-6 | few | . | TRBV20-1 | CSARGLPRGGDSPLHF | TGCAGTGCTAGAGGCCTCCCCCGGGGGGGTGACTCACCCCTCCACTTT
TRBJ2-3 | . | . | TRBV20-1 | CSADASTDTQYF | TGCAGTGCTGACGCGTCCACAGATACGCAGTATTTT
TRBJ2-3 | . | TRBD2 | TRBV29-1 | CSVVEVAGMGDTQYF | TGCAGCGTTGTTGAGGTAGCGGGAATGGGAGATACGCAGTATTTT
TRBJ1-5 | . | . | TRBV7-2 | CANSLRGSNQPQHF | TGTGCCAACAGCTTACGAGGGTCCAATCAGCCCCAGCATTTT
TRBJ1-2 | . | TRBD1 | TRBV11-3 | CASSDRTGGNYGYTF | TGTGCCAGCAGTGATAGGACAGGGGGCAACTATGGCTACACCTTC
TRBJ2-1 | few | . | TRBV20-1 | CSASPRVLSYNEQFF | TGCAGTGCTAGTCCCAGGGTGCTCTCCTACAATGAGCAGTTCTTC
TRBJ2-4 | . | . | TRBV28 | CASSLGVTKNIQYF | TGTGCCAGCAGTTTGGGGGTAACCAAAAACATTCAGTACTTC
TRBJ1-2 | . | . | TRBV12-3/TRBV12-4 | CATGGTADYGYTF | TGTGCCACCGGAGGGACGGCGGACTATGGCTACACCTTC
TRBJ2-5 | few | . | TRBV4-2 | CASSQHEGDEETQYF | TGTGCCAGCAGCCAACATGAGGGGGACGAAGAGACCCAGTACTTC
TRBJ2-1 | . | TRBD1 | TRBV27 | CASSLLDRQRNEQFF | TGTGCCAGCAGTTTATTGGACAGGCAAAGGAATGAGCAGTTCTTC
TRBJ2-7 | . | . | TRBV9 | CASSVGSVAYEQYF | TGTGCCAGCAGCGTAGGGAGCGTAGCCTACGAGCAGTACTTC
TRBJ2-1 | . | . | TRBV4-2 | CASSQELRQQFF | TGTGCCAGCAGCCAAGAGCTACGTCAGCAGTTCTTC
TRBJ2-1 | . | TRBD2 | TRBV11-3 | CASSVAGPSSYNEQFF | TGTGCCAGCAGTGTAGCGGGGCCAAGCTCCTACAATGAGCAGTTCTTC
TRBJ2-1 | . | . | TRBV5-1 | CASTDGGTNNINEQFF | TGCGCCAGCACCGATGGCGGGACCAACAACATCAATGAGCAGTTCTTC
TRBJ2-4 | . | . | TRBV12-3/TRBV12-4 | CASSLSSGGTGGYNEQYF | TGTGCCAGCAGTTTAAGTTCGGGGGGGACAGGAGGTTACAATGAGCAGTACTTC
TRBJ2-3 | . | TRBD2 | TRBV20-1 | CSARDLGAGGDGDTQYF | TGCAGTGCTAGAGATCTTGGCGCGGGAGGGGACGGGGATACGCAGTATTTT
TRBJ2-7 | once | TRBD2 | TRBV6-6 | CASSRAGRVDTYEQYF | TGTGCCAGCAGCAGGGCGGGGAGGGTGGATACCTACGAGCAGTACTTC
TRBJ2-7 | few | TRBD2 | TRBV28 | CASSTVDQGLAGVYEQYF | TGTGCCAGCAGTACCGTAGATCAAGGACTAGCGGGAGTCTACGAGCAGTACTTC
TRBJ2-3 | . | . | TRBV27 | CASSLYYQKTDTQYF | TGTGCCAGCAGTTTATATTATCAGAAGACAGATACGCAGTATTTT
TRBJ1-2 | few | TRBD1 | TRBV6-6 | CASTIQGRFDYGYTF | TGTGCCAGCACCATACAGGGGAGGTTTGACTATGGCTACACCTTC
TRBJ1-4 | . | TRBD1 | TRBV5-1 | CASSRRQGRDEKLFF | TGCGCCAGCAGCCGTAGACAGGGGAGAGATGAAAAACTGTTTTTT
TRBJ2-2 | . | TRBD2 | TRBV29-1 | CSVRTSGGANTGELFF | TGCAGCGTCCGGACTAGCGGGGGGGCCAACACCGGGGAGCTGTTTTTT
TRBJ2-1 | . | TRBD2 | TRBV27 | CASSLSWLADNEQFF | TGTGCCAGCAGTTTATCGTGGCTAGCGGACAATGAGCAGTTCTTC
TRBJ2-1 | . | TRBD2 | TRBV27 | CASSIGTSGDNEQFF | TGTGCCAGCAGTATCGGGACTAGCGGGGACAATGAGCAGTTCTTC
TRBJ2-1 | . | TRBD1 | TRBV5-1 | CASSEIGQGAENEQFF | TGCGCCAGCAGCGAAATAGGACAGGGGGCGGAAAATGAGCAGTTCTTC
TRBJ2-1 | . | . | TRBV3-1 | CASSQGRDNEQFF | TGTGCCAGCAGCCAAGGACGGGACAATGAGCAGTTCTTC
TRBJ2-1 | . | . | TRBV6-5 | CASSYRAGSNEQFF | TGTGCCAGCAGTTACCGGGCAGGGAGCAATGAGCAGTTCTTC
TRBJ2-3 | . | . | TRBV7-3 | CASSFGHSTDTQYF | TGTGCCAGCAGCTTCGGGCATAGCACAGATACGCAGTATTTT
TRBJ2-7 | few | TRBD1 | TRBV20-1 | CSADGQGWETQYF | TGCAGTGCTGACGGACAGGGTTGGGAAACCCAGTACTTC
TRBJ2-7 | . | . | TRBV6-5 | CASSYQRGEQYF | TGTGCCAGCAGTTACCAGCGAGGAGAGCAGTACTTC
TRBJ2-5 | few | TRBD2 | TRBV6-6 | CASRRASGGSGETQYF | TGTGCCAGCCGGAGGGCTAGCGGGGGATCGGGGGAGACCCAGTACTTC
TRBJ2-7 | . | . | TRBV5-1 | CASSLSPGRGDSYEQYF | TGCGCCAGCAGCTTGAGTCCGGGCAGGGGAGACTCCTACGAGCAGTACTTC
TRBJ2-7 | . | . | TRBV24-1 | CATSGHTGASYEQYF | TGTGCCACCAGTGGCCACACCGGGGCTTCCTACGAGCAGTACTTC
TRBJ2-3 | . | . | TRBV27 | CASSLNMGYGTDTQYF | TGTGCCAGCAGTTTGAACATGGGATACGGCACAGATACGCAGTATTTT
TRBJ2-3 | . | TRBD2 | TRBV2 | CAGDSGVSTDTQYF | TGTGCCGGCGATAGCGGGGTTAGCACAGATACGCAGTATTTT
TRBJ2-7 | . | . | TRBV21-1 | CASSSEGLLSLPLSSYEQYF | TGTGCCAGCAGCTCGGAGGGGCTCCTATCCCTTCCCCTTAGCTCCTACGAGCAGTACTTC
TRBJ1-2 | . | . | TRBV7-9 | CASSSGLVYGYTF | TGTGCCAGCAGCTCGGGACTAGTCTATGGCTACACCTTC
TRBJ2-5 | few | . | TRBV19 | CASSIGGKETQYF | TGTGCCAGTAGTATAGGGGGGAAAGAGACCCAGTACTTC
TRBJ1-5 | . | . | TRBV28 | CASSFRAFWQLSNQPQHF | TGTGCCAGCAGTTTTCGGGCGTTTTGGCAGCTCAGCAATCAGCCCCAGCATTTT